The rows below give T cell receptor beta chains drawn from one sample of a study of blood T cell repertoires in COVID-19. Clones were read by immunoSEQ multiplex PCR, and TCRdb kept only the in-frame ones, dropping some. The sample lists over 200,000 clones; approximately 90% were seen once. Source material: peripheral blood. The receptors were gathered from a man in his 60s with COVID-19, enrolled during active disease. CDR3s include the opening cysteine and the closing phenylalanine or tryptophan. The D gene is left open where the match is weak. For some rows the clone size is stated as once, few or many, or as a class when expanded; others skip it.

TRBD2,TRBV7-2,15,TRBJ2-7,NA,CASSLGDYPAYEQYF,TGTGCCAGCAGCTTAGGGGACTACCCCGCCTACGAGCAGTACTTC
TRBD1,TRBV6-5,14,TRBJ1-1,NA,CASSTHRGNTEAFF,TGTGCCAGCAGTACCCACAGGGGGAACACTGAAGCTTTCTTT
TRBD2,TRBV4-3,17,TRBJ2-4,NA,CASSLRSTSGPKNIQYF,TGCGCCAGCAGCTTAAGGTCGACTAGCGGACCGAAAAACATTCAGTACTTC
NA,TRBV3-1/TRBV3-2,16,TRBJ1-2,NA,CASSHLLGTPNYGYTF,TGTGCCAGCAGCCATCTCTTGGGGACACCTAACTATGGCTACACCTTC
NA,TRBV12-3/TRBV12-4,13,TRBJ1-2,NA,CASREGQNYGYTF,TGTGCCAGCAGGGAGGGGCAAAACTATGGCTACACCTTC
NA,TRBV7-2,16,TRBJ1-4,NA,CASSLDSGLRNEKLFF,TGTGCCAGCAGCTTAGATTCAGGACTTAGGAATGAAAAACTGTTTTTT
NA,TRBV7-3,13,TRBJ2-1,NA,CASSTGLHNEQFF,TGTGCCAGCAGTACGGGACTTCACAATGAGCAGTTCTTC
NA,TRBV5-4,14,TRBJ2-7,NA,CASSPTLDKYEQYF,TGTGCCAGCAGCCCTACACTCGACAAATACGAGCAGTACTTC
NA,TRBV6-5,14,TRBJ1-1,NA,CASSPGRKGGDAFF,TGTGCCAGCAGTCCGGGGAGGAAAGGGGGGGATGCTTTCTTT
NA,TRBV19,19,TRBJ1-5,NA,CASSIHPGNRGRGNQPQHF,TGTGCCAGTAGTATACACCCAGGAAACCGGGGTCGGGGCAATCAGCCCCAGCATTTT
TRBD1,TRBV7-2,18,TRBJ2-7,NA,CASSLGINERGPRSEQYF,TGTGCCAGCAGCTTAGGGATTAATGAGAGGGGGCCTCGCTCCGAGCAGTACTTC
TRBD1,TRBV5-5,15,TRBJ1-3,NA,CASSTTGTSGNTIYF,TGTGCCAGCAGCACGACAGGGACCTCTGGAAACACCATATATTTT
NA,TRBV19,12,TRBJ1-1,once,CAACAGGTEAFF,TGTGCCGCGTGTGCGGGGGGCACTGAAGCTTTCTTT
TRBD2,TRBV5-6,16,TRBJ2-3,NA,CASSQGLAARTDTQYF,TGTGCCAGCAGCCAGGGACTAGCGGCACGCACAGATACGCAGTATTTT
NA,TRBV28,13,TRBJ2-7,NA,CASSLRLTYEQYF,TGTGCCAGCAGTTTGCGACTAACCTACGAGCAGTACTTC
TRBD1,TRBV3-1/TRBV3-2,14,TRBJ1-2,NA,CASSQVRTGDGYTF,TGTGCCAGCAGCCAAGTCCGGACAGGGGACGGCTACACCTTC
NA,TRBV27,14,TRBJ1-2,NA,CASSAYRSTYGYTF,TGTGCCAGCAGTGCTTACAGGAGTACCTATGGCTACACCTTC
NA,TRBV30,17,TRBJ1-1,NA,CAWSRGRMGIGNTEAFF,TGTGCCTGGAGCCGCGGGAGGATGGGAATAGGGAACACTGAAGCTTTCTTT
TRBD2,TRBV19,14,TRBJ2-1,NA,CASSTRGGLNEQFF,TGTGCCAGTAGTACTCGCGGGGGGTTGAATGAGCAGTTCTTC
TRBD1,TRBV11-3,18,TRBJ2-7,once,CASSQGDHRRTGPYEQYF,TGTGCCAGCAGTCAGGGGGACCACCGTAGGACAGGGCCCTACGAGCAGTACTTC
TRBD2,TRBV24-1,17,TRBJ2-3,NA,CATSDRLTSGGADTQYF,TGTGCCACCAGTGACCGCTTAACTAGCGGGGGGGCAGATACGCAGTATTTT
TRBD1,TRBV29-1,12,TRBJ1-2,NA,CSVEGTGRGYTF,TGCAGCGTTGAAGGGACAGGGAGGGGCTACACCTTC
NA,TRBV24-1,15,TRBJ2-2,NA,CATSGGQTNTGELFF,TGTGCCACCAGTGGAGGACAGACGAACACCGGGGAGCTGTTTTTT
NA,TRBV30,16,TRBJ1-6,NA,CAWNRRRDRGYSPLHF,TGTGCCTGGAACCGTAGACGGGATCGGGGATATTCACCCCTCCACTTT
TRBD2,TRBV3-1/TRBV3-2,17,TRBJ2-1,NA,CASSPGGAGASYNEQFF,TGTGCCAGCAGCCCTGGTGGAGCGGGGGCCTCCTACAATGAGCAGTTCTTC
NA,TRBV11-2,13,TRBJ1-1,NA,CASSLVVNTEAFF,TGTGCCAGCAGCTTAGTCGTGAACACTGAAGCTTTCTTT
TRBD1,TRBV28,15,TRBJ2-1,NA,CASSTGTASYNEQFF,TGTGCCAGCAGTACCGGGACAGCCTCCTACAATGAGCAGTTCTTC
NA,TRBV3-1/TRBV3-2,12,TRBJ1-2,NA,CASSQVPGGYTF,TGTGCCAGCAGCCAAGTCCCAGGAGGCTACACCTTC
TRBD1,TRBV28,14,TRBJ1-2,NA,CASSPGQTNYGYTF,TGTGCCAGTTCTCCGGGACAGACTAACTATGGCTACACCTTC
NA,TRBV19,15,TRBJ1-2,NA,CASRTGEGGTYGYTF,TGTGCCAGTAGAACCGGGGAGGGAGGGACTTATGGCTACACCTTC
NA,TRBV28,13,TRBJ1-2,NA,CASSLGGYYGYTF,TGTGCCAGCAGTTTAGGGGGCTACTATGGCTACACCTTC
TRBD1,TRBV6-5,15,TRBJ2-2,NA,CASSPGQGRTGELFF,TGTGCCAGCAGCCCAGGACAGGGAAGGACCGGGGAGCTGTTTTTT
TRBD1,TRBV2,14,TRBJ1-5,NA,CASGQGSGNQPQHF,TGTGCCAGCGGACAGGGGAGCGGCAATCAGCCCCAGCATTTT
NA,TRBV27,14,TRBJ1-6,NA,CASSLSGGFSPLHF,TGTGCCAGCAGTTTATCAGGGGGTTTTTCACCCCTCCACTTT
TRBD2,TRBV7-8,17,TRBJ2-3,NA,CASSFLAETLNGDTQYF,TGTGCCAGCAGCTTCCTAGCGGAGACCCTAAACGGAGATACGCAGTATTTT
TRBD1,TRBV5-3,15,TRBJ2-2,NA,CARSGTGDDTGELFF,TGTGCCAGAAGCGGGACAGGGGACGACACCGGGGAGCTGTTTTTT
TRBD1,TRBV6-6,16,TRBJ1-5,few,CASSPGQGWSNQPQHF,TGTGCCAGCAGTCCCGGACAGGGCTGGAGCAATCAGCCCCAGCATTTT
TRBD2,TRBV27,16,TRBJ2-5,once,CASSSGLAGVIETQYF,TGTGCCAGCAGCTCGGGACTAGCGGGAGTAATCGAGACCCAGTACTTC
NA,TRBV27,14,TRBJ1-1,few,CASAGGGGSTEAFF,TGTGCCAGTGCTGGGGGGGGAGGCTCCACTGAAGCTTTCTTT
TRBD2,TRBV10-2,14,TRBJ2-1,NA,CASSGLAGANEQFF,TGCGCCAGCAGTGGCCTAGCGGGGGCTAATGAGCAGTTCTTC
TRBD1,TRBV18,15,TRBJ1-2,NA,CASSPTGQGNYGYTF,TGTGCCAGCTCACCAACTGGACAGGGAAACTATGGCTACACCTTC
TRBD1,TRBV6-5,15,TRBJ1-2,NA,CASSYSGTGDYGYTF,TGTGCCAGCAGTTACTCCGGGACAGGGGACTATGGCTACACCTTC
TRBD1,TRBV24-1,17,TRBJ1-2,NA,CATSDPLPGGRNYGYTF,TGTGCCACCAGTGATCCGCTACCAGGGGGAAGGAACTATGGCTACACCTTC
TRBD2,TRBV7-3,17,TRBJ2-1,NA,CASSLTVGTSGSNEQFF,TGTGCCAGCAGCTTAACTGTCGGGACTAGCGGGAGTAATGAGCAGTTCTTC
TRBD2,TRBV24-1,18,TRBJ2-1,NA,CATSDLGLAGGSYNEQFF,TGTGCCACCAGTGATTTGGGACTAGCGGGGGGTTCCTACAATGAGCAGTTCTTC
TRBD1,TRBV2,15,TRBJ1-2,NA,CASSAQQGAGFGYTF,TGTGCCAGCAGTGCCCAACAGGGGGCGGGTTTTGGCTACACCTTC
NA,TRBV9,15,TRBJ2-2,NA,CASSVGREYTGELFF,TGTGCCAGCAGCGTAGGAAGGGAGTACACCGGGGAGCTGTTTTTT
TRBD2,TRBV5-1,15,TRBJ2-1,once,CASSLTSGRRNEQFF,TGCGCCAGCAGTTTGACTAGCGGGAGGAGGAATGAGCAGTTCTTC
NA,TRBV30,15,TRBJ2-1,NA,CAWSVLLGLTNEQFF,TGTGCCTGGAGTGTACTCCTCGGTCTAACCAATGAGCAGTTCTTC
NA,TRBV7-2,14,TRBJ2-3,once,CASSSAPLGYAQYF,TGTGCCAGCAGCTCTGCACCACTAGGATATGCGCAGTATTTT
NA,TRBV19,16,TRBJ1-5,NA,CASSISPGSRNQPQHF,TGTGCCAGTAGTATCTCCCCAGGGTCGCGCAATCAGCCCCAGCATTTT
NA,TRBV28,14,TRBJ2-2,few,CASTRKRNTGELFF,TGTGCCAGCACGCGAAAACGGAACACCGGGGAGCTGTTTTTT
TRBD1,TRBV19,16,TRBJ1-5,NA,CASSISTGVSNQPQHF,TGTGCCAGTAGTATCTCGACAGGGGTTAGCAATCAGCCCCAGCATTTT
NA,TRBV30,12,TRBJ1-6,NA,CAYTFQGPPLHF,TGTGCCTACACCTTCCAGGGCCCACCCCTCCACTTT
TRBD1,TRBV2,13,TRBJ1-2,NA,CASSSTGRDGYTF,TGTGCCAGCAGTTCGACAGGGCGGGATGGCTACACCTTC
NA,TRBV19,13,TRBJ1-1,NA,CASSAGGGTEAFF,TGTGCCAGTAGTGCGGGGGGCGGCACTGAAGCTTTCTTT
NA,TRBV11-2,13,TRBJ1-5,NA,CASSLGVEQPQHF,TGTGCCAGCAGCTTAGGAGTCGAGCAGCCCCAGCATTTT